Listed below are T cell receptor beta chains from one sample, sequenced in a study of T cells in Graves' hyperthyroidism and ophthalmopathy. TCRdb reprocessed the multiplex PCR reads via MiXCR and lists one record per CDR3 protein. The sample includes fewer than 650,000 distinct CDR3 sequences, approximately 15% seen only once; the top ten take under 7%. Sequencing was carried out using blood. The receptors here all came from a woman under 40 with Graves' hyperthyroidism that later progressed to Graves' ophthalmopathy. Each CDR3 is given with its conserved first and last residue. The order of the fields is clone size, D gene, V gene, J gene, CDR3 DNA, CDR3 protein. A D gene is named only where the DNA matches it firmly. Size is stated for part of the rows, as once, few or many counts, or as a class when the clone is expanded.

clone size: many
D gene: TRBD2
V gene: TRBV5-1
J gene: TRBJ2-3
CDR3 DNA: TGCGCCAGCAGCTTGGATCCAGCGGGAGGGACAGATACGCAGTATTTT
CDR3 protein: CASSLDPAGGTDTQYF

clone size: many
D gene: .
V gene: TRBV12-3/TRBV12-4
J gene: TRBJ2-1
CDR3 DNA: TGTGCCACCCTGAGCGGAGACTCCTACAATGAGCAGTTCTTC
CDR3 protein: CATLSGDSYNEQFF

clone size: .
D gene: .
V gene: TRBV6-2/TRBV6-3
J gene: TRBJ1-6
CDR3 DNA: TGTGCCAGCGGTCTAGGGAATAATTCACCCCTCCACTTT
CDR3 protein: CASGLGNNSPLHF

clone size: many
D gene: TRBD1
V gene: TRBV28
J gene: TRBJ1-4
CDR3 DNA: TGTGCCAGCAGCACCAGGGGGCGTGAAAAACTGTTTTTT
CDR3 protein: CASSTRGREKLFF

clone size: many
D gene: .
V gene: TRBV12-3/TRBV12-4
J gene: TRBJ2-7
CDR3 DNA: TGTGCCAGCAGTTTAAACGGGGTTCCCTACGAGCAGTACTTC
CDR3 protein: CASSLNGVPYEQYF

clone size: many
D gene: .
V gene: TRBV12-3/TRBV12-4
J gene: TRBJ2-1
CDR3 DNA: TGTGCCAGCAGTTTCGACAGAACCAATGAGCAGTTCTTC
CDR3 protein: CASSFDRTNEQFF

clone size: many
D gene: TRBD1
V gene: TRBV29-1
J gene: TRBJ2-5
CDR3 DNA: TGCAGCGTGGGGGGACAGGGAGGGGAGACCCAGTACTTC
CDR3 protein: CSVGGQGGETQYF

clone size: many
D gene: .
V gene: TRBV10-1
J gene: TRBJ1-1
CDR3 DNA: TGCGCCAGCAGTGACGGTTACACTGAAGCTTTCTTT
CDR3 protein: CASSDGYTEAFF

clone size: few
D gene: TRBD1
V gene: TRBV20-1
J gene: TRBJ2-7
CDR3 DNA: TGCAGTGCTAGACAGCCAGGCCGGGACAGCTCCTACGAGCAGTACTTC
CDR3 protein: CSARQPGRDSSYEQYF

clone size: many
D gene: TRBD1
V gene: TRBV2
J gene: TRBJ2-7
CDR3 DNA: TGTGCCAGCAGTCCGGGACAGGTCAACTACGAGCAGTACTTC
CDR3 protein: CASSPGQVNYEQYF

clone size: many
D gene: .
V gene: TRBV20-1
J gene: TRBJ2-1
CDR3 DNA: TGCAGTGCTTTCCGGGACTCCTTACCCTACAATGAGCAGTTCTTC
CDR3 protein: CSAFRDSLPYNEQFF

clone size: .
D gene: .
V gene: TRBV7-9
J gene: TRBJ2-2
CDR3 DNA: TGTGCCAGCAGCCGGACAGTGACGAACACCGGGGAGCTGTTTTTT
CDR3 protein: CASSRTVTNTGELFF

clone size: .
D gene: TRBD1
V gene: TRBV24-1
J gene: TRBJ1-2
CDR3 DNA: TGTGCCACCAGTGGGGGACAGGGATATGGCTACACCTTC
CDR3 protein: CATSGGQGYGYTF

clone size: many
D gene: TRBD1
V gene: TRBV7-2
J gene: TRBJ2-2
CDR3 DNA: TGTGCCAGCACCGTAACAGGGGTCGGCGGGGAGCTGTTTTTT
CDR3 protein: CASTVTGVGGELFF

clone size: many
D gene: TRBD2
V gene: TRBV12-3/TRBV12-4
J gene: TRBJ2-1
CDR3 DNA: TGTGCCAGCAGTTTTTCGGGACTAGCGGGAGGGTACAATGAGCAGTTCTTC
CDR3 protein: CASSFSGLAGGYNEQFF

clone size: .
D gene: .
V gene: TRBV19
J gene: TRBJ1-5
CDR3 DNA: TGTGCCAGTAGTTGGGACTATAGCAATCAGCCCCAGCATTTT
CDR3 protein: CASSWDYSNQPQHF

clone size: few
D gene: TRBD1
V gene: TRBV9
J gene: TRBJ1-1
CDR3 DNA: TGTGCCAGCAGCGTAGGGACAGGGATGAACACTGAAGCTTTCTTT
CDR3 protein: CASSVGTGMNTEAFF

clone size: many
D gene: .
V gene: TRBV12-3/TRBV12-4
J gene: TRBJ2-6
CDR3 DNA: TGTGCCAGCAGTCCCCCTTGGGCCAACGTCCTGACTTTC
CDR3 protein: CASSPPWANVLTF

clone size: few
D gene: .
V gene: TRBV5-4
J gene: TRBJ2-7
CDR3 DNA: TGTGCCAGCAGCTTGATAACTAGCTCCTACGAGCAGTACTTC
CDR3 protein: CASSLITSSYEQYF

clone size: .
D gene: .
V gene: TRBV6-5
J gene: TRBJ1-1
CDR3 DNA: TGTGCCAGCAGTTATTACGGGGGCGATTTGAACACTGAAGCTTTCTTT
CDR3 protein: CASSYYGGDLNTEAFF

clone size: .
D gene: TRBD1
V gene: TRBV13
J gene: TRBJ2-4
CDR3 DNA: TGTGCCAGCAGCTCATTAGGACAGGGGGTAGACATTCAGTACTTC
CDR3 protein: CASSSLGQGVDIQYF

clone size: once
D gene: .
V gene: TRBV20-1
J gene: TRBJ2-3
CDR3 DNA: TGCAGTGCCTGGGGACTGAGCACAGATACGCAGTATTTT
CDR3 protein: CSAWGLSTDTQYF

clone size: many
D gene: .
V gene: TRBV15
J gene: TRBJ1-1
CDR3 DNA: TGTGCCACCAGCAGAGTATTGGGGGCTGGGACTGAAGCTTTCTTT
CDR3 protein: CATSRVLGAGTEAFF

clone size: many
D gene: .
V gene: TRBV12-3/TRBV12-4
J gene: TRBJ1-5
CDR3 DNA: TGTGCCAGCAGTTTAAGAGGAGGGAATCAGCCCCAGCATTTT
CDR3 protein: CASSLRGGNQPQHF

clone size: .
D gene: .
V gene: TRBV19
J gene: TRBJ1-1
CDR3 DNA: TGTGCCAGTAGTATGGAGAACACTGAAGCTTCCTTT
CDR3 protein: CASSMENTEASF

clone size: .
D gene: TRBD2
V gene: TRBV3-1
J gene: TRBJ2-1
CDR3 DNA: TGTGTCAGCAGCCAAGTGGGACTAGCTGGATTGAATGAGCAGTTCTTC
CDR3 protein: CVSSQVGLAGLNEQFF

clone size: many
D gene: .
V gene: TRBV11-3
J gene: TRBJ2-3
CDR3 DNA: TGTGCCAGCAGCCTCTTTATTGGGGGAGGAGCAGATACGCAGTATTTT
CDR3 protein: CASSLFIGGGADTQYF

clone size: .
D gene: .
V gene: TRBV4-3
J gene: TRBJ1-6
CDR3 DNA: TGCGCCAGCAGCCAGGAACAGGGATCACCCCTCCACTTT
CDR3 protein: CASSQEQGSPLHF

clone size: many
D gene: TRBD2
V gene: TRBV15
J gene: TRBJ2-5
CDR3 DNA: TGTGCCACCAGCGTCACGGTGGCGGGAGGCCCGGGTCAGTACTTC
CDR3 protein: CATSVTVAGGPGQYF